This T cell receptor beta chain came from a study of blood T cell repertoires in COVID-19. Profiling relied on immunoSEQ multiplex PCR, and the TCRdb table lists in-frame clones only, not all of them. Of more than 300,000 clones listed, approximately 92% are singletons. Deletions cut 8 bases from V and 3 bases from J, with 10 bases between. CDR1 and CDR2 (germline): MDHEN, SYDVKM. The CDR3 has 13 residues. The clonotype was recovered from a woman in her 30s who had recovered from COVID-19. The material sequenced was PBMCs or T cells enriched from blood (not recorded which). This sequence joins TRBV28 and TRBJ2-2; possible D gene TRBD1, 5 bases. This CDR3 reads CASSDSYTGELFF. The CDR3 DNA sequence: TGTGCCAGCTCCGACAGTTACACCGGGGAGCTGTTTTTT.